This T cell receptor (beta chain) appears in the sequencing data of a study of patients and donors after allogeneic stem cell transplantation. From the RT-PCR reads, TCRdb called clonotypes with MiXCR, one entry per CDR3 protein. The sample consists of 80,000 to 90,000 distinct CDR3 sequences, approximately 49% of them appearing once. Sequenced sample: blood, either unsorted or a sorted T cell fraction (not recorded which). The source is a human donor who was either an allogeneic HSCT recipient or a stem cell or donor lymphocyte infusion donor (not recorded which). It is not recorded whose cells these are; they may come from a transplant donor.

CDR3 amino acids: CASRQGMDNQPQHF. CDR3 nucleotides: TGTGCCAGCAGACAGGGTATGGACAATCAGCCCCAGCATTTT. The rearrangement uses TRBV6-2 or TRBV6-3 and TRBJ1-5, with a tentative D call TRBD1 (6 bases). Germline V gene data show CDR1 as MNHEY and CDR2 as SVGEGT. The V end lost 6 bases, the J end lost 3 bases, and 12 bases lay between the germline ends. The CDR3 covers 14 residues.